The 17 T cell receptor beta chains below all came from one sample that was sequenced in a study of shared clonotypes between healthy human individuals. The naive CD8 population came from CD45RO-negative cells selected for CCR7, without terminally differentiated effector memory CD45RA+ cells. Sequencing used immunoSEQ multiplex PCR; TCRdb keeps in-frame clones, though not all of them. The sample includes millions of clones, approximately 94% of them seen just once. Material: naive CD8+ T cells from PBMCs. The receptors were sampled from a man aged 18 to 30 in good health. Some clones in this sample may be carry-over from other donors' samples.

The rearrangement uses TRBV5-1 and TRBJ2-7, with D unclear. This CDR3 spans 15 amino acids. The V gene lost 1 base and the J gene lost 0 bases, with 11 bases spanning the gap. Germline V gives CDR1 SGHRS, CDR2 YFSETQ. CDR3 sequence (DNA): TGCGCCAGCAGCTTGTCTCAGCCACTCTCCTACGAGCAGTACTTC. Translation: CASSLSQPLSYEQYF.

This clone occurred once. The CDR3 coding sequence is TGTGCCAGCAGTCCCGGGACAGATACTCCGAACACCGGGGAGCTGTTTTTT. Translated, it gives CASSPGTDTPNTGELFF. The V call is TRBV9, the J call TRBJ2-2, with TRBD1 matching over 7 bases. The CDR3 has 17 residues. CDR1 SGDLS and CDR2 YYNGEE come from the germline V gene. V was pared by 5 bases and J by 0 bases, with 10 bases of the junction left unmatched. Drawing the rest from reference TRBV9 and TRBJ2-2, the complete variable domain is DSGVTQTPKHLITATGQRVTLRCSPRSGDLSVYWYQQSLDQGLQFLIQYYNGEERAKGNILERFSAQQFPDLHSELNLSSLELGDSALYFCASSPGTDTPNTGELFFGEGSRLTVL.

This rearrangement joins TRBV27 to TRBJ1-4, with D perhaps TRBD1 (5 bases). The CDR3 runs 17 residues. Per germline, CDR1 MNHEY and CDR2 SMNVEV (reference sequence). V was clipped by 5 bases and J by 5 bases, with 21 bases between them. The CDR3 coding sequence is TGTGCCAGCAGTCCGTTGAACCCGGGACGGGGAAATGAAAAACTGTTTTTT. Translation: CASSPLNPGRGNEKLFF.

The rearrangement uses TRBV11-2 and TRBJ2-3; D is perhaps TRBD2 (7 bases). The germline CDR1 and CDR2 sequences are SGHAT and FQNNGV. V was pared by 1 base and J by 4 bases, with 12 bases between. CDR3 size: 15 residues. The CDR3 sequence: CASSLVGGVADTQYF. The CDR3 region has the DNA TGTGCCAGCAGCTTAGTAGGGGGGGTCGCAGATACGCAGTATTTT.

This chain joins TRBV6-1 and TRBJ2-1, with 9 bases identical to TRBD2. The CDR3 runs 17 residues. J gave up 6 bases and V 1 base, and 10 bases lay outside the gene matches. Germline V gene data show CDR1 as MNHNS and CDR2 as SASEGT. The CDR3 region is CASSEDRLAGQRNEQFF. The CDR3 DNA is TGTGCCAGCAGTGAAGACCGGCTAGCGGGACAGCGCAATGAGCAGTTCTTC.

The chain links TRBV11-3 to TRBJ1-1; tentative D call: TRBD1 (5 bases). Trimming stripped 1 base from V and 8 bases from J, with 5 bases between. Germline loops: CDR1 SGHNT, CDR2 YENEEA. The CDR3 covers 11 residues. The CDR3 sequence: CASSLGQEAFF. The CDR3 DNA sequence: TGTGCCAGCAGCTTAGGACAGGAAGCTTTCTTT.

This clone appeared a single time. The V and J genes are TRBV9 and TRBJ2-3; 7 bases align to TRBD1. The CDR3 contains 13 residues. The J segment lost 1 base and the V segment lost 7 bases, leaving 3 bases of the junction unmatched. Germline V gives CDR1 SGDLS, CDR2 YYNGEE. The CDR3 loop is CASGGQRTDTQYF. DNA for the CDR3: TGTGCCAGCGGGGGACAGCGCACAGATACGCAGTATTTT. Combining the CDR3 with reference TRBV9 and TRBJ2-3 gives the whole variable domain DSGVTQTPKHLITATGQRVTLRCSPRSGDLSVYWYQQSLDQGLQFLIQYYNGEERAKGNILERFSAQQFPDLHSELNLSSLELGDSALYFCASGGQRTDTQYFGPGTRLTVL.

J is TRBJ2-2 and V is TRBV28; D gene unclear. Between the trimmed V and J ends, which lost 3 bases and 2 bases, there was a span of 10 bases. This CDR3 region has 15 residues. CDR1 is MDHEN, CDR2 SYDVKM, per germline. The DNA for the CDR3 is TGTGCCAGCAGTTTCTTAACTTCTAACACCGGGGAGCTGTTTTTT. This sequence encodes CASSFLTSNTGELFF.

The V gene is TRBV6-4, the J gene TRBJ1-2; weak D call: TRBD1 (5 bases). There are 14 residues in the CDR3. The V and J ends lost 4 bases and 5 bases respectively, with 14 bases between them. Germline loops: CDR1 MRHNA, CDR2 SNTAGT. The DNA for the CDR3 is TGTGCCAGCAGTGGGGACTGGGGAGGGTATGGCTACACCTTC. Translated: CASSGDWGGYGYTF.

Remarks on this clone: The sample contains more than one DNA sequence encoding this CDR3. The rearrangement links TRBV4-1 to TRBJ2-1, with TRBD1 matching over 7 bases. The V and J ends lost 2 bases and 6 bases, in that order; junction bases with no gene match: 1. This CDR3 comprises 13 residues. Germline V gene data show CDR1 as MGHRA and CDR2 as YSYEKL. DNA of the CDR3: TGCGCCAGCAGCCAACGACAGGGCAATGAGCAGTTCTTC. Translating it yields CASSQRQGNEQFF.

The chain recombines TRBV7-6 with TRBJ2-7; TRBD2 matches at 7 bases. CDR1 is SGHVS, CDR2 FNYEAQ, per germline. Losses at the gene ends were 7 bases for V and 0 bases for J; bases not matched to a gene: 15. The CDR3 contains 17 residues. In nucleotides, the CDR3 is TGTGCCAGCACCCCACGTGGGCGGGGGTCTAGCTCCTACGAGCAGTACTTC. Its protein is CASTPRGRGSSSYEQYF.

The chain employs TRBV25-1 and TRBJ1-1; D call uncertain. The CDR3 runs 17 residues. CDR1 and CDR2 (germline): MGHDK, SYGVNS. V lost 3 bases to trimming and J lost 6 bases, with 23 bases between them. DNA of the CDR3: TGTGCCAGCAGTGACCCCGCCCCCCGCGCCGGAAGGGCTGAAGCTTTCTTT. The encoded protein is CASSDPAPRAGRAEAFF.

V usage is TRBV14 and J usage is TRBJ1-1; D gene ambiguous. The germline gives CDR1 SGHDN, CDR2 FVKESK. There are 12 residues in the CDR3. Trimming pared 1 base from V and 0 bases from J, leaving 0 bases between. Here the CDR3 DNA reads TGTGCCAGCAGCCAAGTGAACACTGAAGCTTTCTTT. This sequence encodes CASSQVNTEAFF.

J is TRBJ1-1 and V is TRBV28; D might be TRBD1 (5 bases). The CDR3 has 18 residues. Germline CDR1 is MDHEN and CDR2 is SYDVKM. V dropped 3 bases and J dropped 3 bases, with 23 bases sitting between them. The CDR3 nucleotides are TGTGCCAGCAGTTTGGGCAGGGTATACATCGGTAGGGACACTGAAGCTTTCTTT. Residues: CASSLGRVYIGRDTEAFF.

V gene TRBV13 combines with J gene TRBJ2-3; 8 nucleotides agree with TRBD1. The CDR3 covers 15 residues. Germline V gene sequence: CDR1 PRHDT, CDR2 FYEKMQ (reference sequence). Unmatched junction bases numbered 5, after V lost 2 bases and J lost 4 bases. The CDR3 DNA reads TGTGCCAGCAGCTTACAGGGACAGGTCTCAGATACGCAGTATTTT. This codes for CASSLQGQVSDTQYF. The entire variable domain, with the rest obtained from reference TRBV13 and TRBJ2-3, is as follows: AAGVIQSPRHLIKEKRETATLKCYPIPRHDTVYWYQQGPGQDPQFLISFYEKMQSDKGSIPDRFSAQQFSDYHSELNMSSLELGDSALYFCASSLQGQVSDTQYFGPGTRLTVL.

The chain has TRBV29-1 and TRBJ2-7; D unclear. CDR1 and CDR2 from the germline V gene are SQVTM and ANQGSEA. This CDR3 comprises 13 residues. V gave up 4 bases and J gave up 3 bases, with 13 bases separating them. CDR3 coding DNA: TGCAGCGTTGCCCCCCGGTCGTTCTACGAGCAGTACTTC. Its protein product is CSVAPRSFYEQYF.

Note on this clone: Other DNA sequences within the sample encode an identical CDR3. CDR3 protein: CASSLGSGQPQHF. CDR3 nucleotides: TGTGCCAGCAGCTTAGGTTCCGGACAGCCCCAGCATTTT. The rearrangement joins TRBV7-9 to TRBJ1-5; D call uncertain. This CDR3 spans 13 amino acids. V dropped 1 base and J dropped 7 bases, with 8 bases sitting between them. Germline loops: CDR1 SEHNR, CDR2 FQNEAQ (reference sequence).